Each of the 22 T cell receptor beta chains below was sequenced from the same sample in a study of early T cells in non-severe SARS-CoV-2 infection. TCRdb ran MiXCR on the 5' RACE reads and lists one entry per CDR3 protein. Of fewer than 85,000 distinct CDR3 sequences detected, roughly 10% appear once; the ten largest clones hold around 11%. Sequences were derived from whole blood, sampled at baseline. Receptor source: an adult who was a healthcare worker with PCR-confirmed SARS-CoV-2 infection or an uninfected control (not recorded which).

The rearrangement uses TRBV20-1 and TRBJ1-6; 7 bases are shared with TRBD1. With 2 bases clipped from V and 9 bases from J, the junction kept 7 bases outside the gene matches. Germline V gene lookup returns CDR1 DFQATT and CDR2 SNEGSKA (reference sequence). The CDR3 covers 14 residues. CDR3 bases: TGCAGTGCTAGAACTGACAGGGACTCTTCACCCCTCCACTTT. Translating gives CSARTDRDSSPLHF.

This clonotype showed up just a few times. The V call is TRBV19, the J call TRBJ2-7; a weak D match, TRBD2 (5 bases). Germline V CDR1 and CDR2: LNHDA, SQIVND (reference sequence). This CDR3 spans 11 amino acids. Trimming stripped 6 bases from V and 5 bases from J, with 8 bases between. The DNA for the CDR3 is TGTGCCAGTAGGTCCGGGGACGAGCAGTACTTC. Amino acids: CASRSGDEQYF.

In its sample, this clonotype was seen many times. The CDR3 region has the DNA TGCAGCGCCCCTACCGGGGAACCAGAGACCCAGTACTTC. Its protein product is CSAPTGEPETQYF. V usage is TRBV29-1 and J usage is TRBJ2-5, with D maybe TRBD2 (5 bases). The CDR3 runs to 13 residues. Trimming shortened V by 7 bases and J by 4 bases, and 16 bases separated the two germline ends. Germline V gene data show CDR1 as SQVTM and CDR2 as ANQGSEA.

The CDR3 sequence is CSAGGAETQYF. The CDR3 DNA sequence: TGCAGTGCCGGGGGAGCGGAGACCCAGTACTTC. This chain joins TRBV20-1 and TRBJ2-5; perhaps TRBD2 as D (6 bases). This CDR3 is 11 amino acids long. V gave up 6 bases and J gave up 5 bases, with 10 bases separating them. Germline V gene sequence: CDR1 DFQATT, CDR2 SNEGSKA (reference sequence).

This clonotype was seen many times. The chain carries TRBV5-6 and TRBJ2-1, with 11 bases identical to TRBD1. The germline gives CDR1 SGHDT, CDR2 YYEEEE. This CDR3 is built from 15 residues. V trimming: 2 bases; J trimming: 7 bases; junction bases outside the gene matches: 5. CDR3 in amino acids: CASSFTGTGGNEQFF. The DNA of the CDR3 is TGTGCCAGCAGCTTTACCGGGACAGGGGGTAATGAGCAGTTCTTC. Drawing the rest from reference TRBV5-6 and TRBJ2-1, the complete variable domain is DAGVTQSPTHLIKTRGQQVTLRCSPKSGHDTVSWYQQALGQGPQFIFQYYEEEERQRGNFPDRFSGHQFPNYSSELNVNALLLGDSALYLCASSFTGTGGNEQFFGPGTRLTVL.

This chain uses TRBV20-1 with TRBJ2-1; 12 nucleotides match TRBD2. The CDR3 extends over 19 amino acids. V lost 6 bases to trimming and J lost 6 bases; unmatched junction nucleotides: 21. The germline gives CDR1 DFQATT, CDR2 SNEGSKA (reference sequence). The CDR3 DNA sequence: TGCAGTGCCTCCCTCAGACTAGCGGGGGCTATGTTCGGGGGCAATGAGCAGTTCTTC. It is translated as CSASLRLAGAMFGGNEQFF.

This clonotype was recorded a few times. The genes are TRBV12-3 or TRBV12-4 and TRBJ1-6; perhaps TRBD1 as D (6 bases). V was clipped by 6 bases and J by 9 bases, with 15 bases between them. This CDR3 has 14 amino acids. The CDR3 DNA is TGTGCCAGCAGCCGGGGGGGCGCGGGTTCACCCCTCCACTTT. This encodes CASSRGGAGSPLHF.

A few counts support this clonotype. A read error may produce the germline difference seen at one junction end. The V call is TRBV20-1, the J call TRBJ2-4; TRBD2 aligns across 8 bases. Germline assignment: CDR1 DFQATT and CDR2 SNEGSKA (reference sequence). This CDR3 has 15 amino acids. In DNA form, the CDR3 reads TGCAGTGCTAGGGACCCCGGGGGGGCCACAAACATTCAGTACTTC. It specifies CSARDPGGATNIQYF.

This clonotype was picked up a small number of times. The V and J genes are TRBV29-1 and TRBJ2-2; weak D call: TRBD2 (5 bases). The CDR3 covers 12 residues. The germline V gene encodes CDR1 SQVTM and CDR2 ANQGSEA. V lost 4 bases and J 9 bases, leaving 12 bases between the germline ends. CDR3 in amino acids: CSVAGFGRELFF. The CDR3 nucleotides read TGCAGCGTTGCAGGTTTCGGGAGGGAGCTGTTTTTT.

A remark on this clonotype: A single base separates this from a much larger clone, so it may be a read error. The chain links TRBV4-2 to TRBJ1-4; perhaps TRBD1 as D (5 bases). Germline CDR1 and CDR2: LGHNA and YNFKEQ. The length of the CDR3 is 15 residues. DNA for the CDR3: TGTGCCAGCAGCCGGGGGAGAGTTGGGGATGAAAAACTGTTATTT. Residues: CASSRGRVGDEKLLF.

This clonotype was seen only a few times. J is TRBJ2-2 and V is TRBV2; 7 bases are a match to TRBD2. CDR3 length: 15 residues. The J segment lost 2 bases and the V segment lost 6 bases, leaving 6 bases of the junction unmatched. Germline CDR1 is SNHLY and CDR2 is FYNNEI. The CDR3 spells CASRVLASNTGELFF. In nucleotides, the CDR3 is TGTGCCAGCAGAGTACTAGCGTCTAACACCGGGGAGCTGTTTTTT.

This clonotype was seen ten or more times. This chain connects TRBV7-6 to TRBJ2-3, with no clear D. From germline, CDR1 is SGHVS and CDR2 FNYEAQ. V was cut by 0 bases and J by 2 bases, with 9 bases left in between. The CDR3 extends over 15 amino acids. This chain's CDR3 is CASSLADGATDTQYF. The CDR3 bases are TGTGCCAGCAGCTTAGCGGATGGCGCCACAGATACGCAGTATTTT.

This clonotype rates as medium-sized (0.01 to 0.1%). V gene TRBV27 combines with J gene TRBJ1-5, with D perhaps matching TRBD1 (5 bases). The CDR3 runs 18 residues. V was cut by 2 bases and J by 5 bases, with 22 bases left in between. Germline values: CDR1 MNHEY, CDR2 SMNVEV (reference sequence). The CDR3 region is CASSLLSRTEGPHQPQHF. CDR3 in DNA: TGTGCCAGCAGTTTACTCTCTCGGACGGAGGGGCCACATCAGCCCCAGCATTTT.

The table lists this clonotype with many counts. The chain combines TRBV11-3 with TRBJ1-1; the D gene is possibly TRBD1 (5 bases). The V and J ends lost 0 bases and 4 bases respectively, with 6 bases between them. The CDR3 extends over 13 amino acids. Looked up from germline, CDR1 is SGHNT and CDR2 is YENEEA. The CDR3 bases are TGTGCCAGCAGCTTAGACGGGGGCACTGAAGCTTTCTTT. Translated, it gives CASSLDGGTEAFF.

The CDR3: CASSEGGAGDIQYF. CDR3 coding DNA: TGTGCCAGCAGTGAAGGCGGGGCTGGAGACATTCAGTACTTC. The genes are TRBV6-4 and TRBJ2-4; tentative D call: TRBD2 (6 bases). The V end was cut by 3 bases, the J end by 8 bases, with 14 bases between. Germline CDR1 MRHNA, CDR2 SNTAGT. This CDR3 contains 14 residues.

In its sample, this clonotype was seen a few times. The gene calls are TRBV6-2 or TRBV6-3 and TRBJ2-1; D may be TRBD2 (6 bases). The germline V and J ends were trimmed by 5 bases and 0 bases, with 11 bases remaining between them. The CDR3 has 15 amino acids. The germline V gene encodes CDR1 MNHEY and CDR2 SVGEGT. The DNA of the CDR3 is TGTGCCAGCAGTACCGACGGGGGCTCCTACAATGAGCAGTTCTTC. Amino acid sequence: CASSTDGGSYNEQFF.

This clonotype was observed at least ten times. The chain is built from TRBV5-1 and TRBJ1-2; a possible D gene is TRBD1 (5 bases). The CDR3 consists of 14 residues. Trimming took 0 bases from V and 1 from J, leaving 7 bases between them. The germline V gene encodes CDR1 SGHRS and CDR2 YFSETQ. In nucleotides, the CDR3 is TGCGCCAGCAGCTTGGGACAGCTTAACTATGGCTACACCTTC. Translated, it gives CASSLGQLNYGYTF.

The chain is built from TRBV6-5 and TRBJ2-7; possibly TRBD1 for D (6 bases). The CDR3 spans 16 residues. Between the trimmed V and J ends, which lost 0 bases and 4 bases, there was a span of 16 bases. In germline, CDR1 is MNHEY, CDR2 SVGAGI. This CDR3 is CASSYSRDTWGYEQYF. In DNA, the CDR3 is TGTGCCAGCAGTTACTCCCGGGACACCTGGGGATACGAGCAGTACTTC.

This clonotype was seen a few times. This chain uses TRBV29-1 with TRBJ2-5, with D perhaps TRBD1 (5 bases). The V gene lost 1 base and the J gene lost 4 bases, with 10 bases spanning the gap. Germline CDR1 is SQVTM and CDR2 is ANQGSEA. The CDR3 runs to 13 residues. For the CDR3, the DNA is TGCAGCGTTGAAGGGGTTAGGGGAGAGACCCAGTACTTC. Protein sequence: CSVEGVRGETQYF. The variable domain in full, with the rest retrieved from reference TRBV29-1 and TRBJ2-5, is SAVISQKPSRDICQRGTSLTIQCQVDSQVTMMFWYRQQPGQSLTLIATANQGSEATYESGFVIDKFPISRPNLTFSTLTVSNMSPEDSSIYLCSVEGVRGETQYFGPGTRLLVL.

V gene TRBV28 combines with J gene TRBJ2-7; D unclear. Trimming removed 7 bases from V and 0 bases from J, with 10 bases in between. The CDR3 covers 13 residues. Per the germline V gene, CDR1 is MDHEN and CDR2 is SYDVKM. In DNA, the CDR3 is TGTGCCAGCATACCCCAGGCCTCCTACGAGCAGTACTTC. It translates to CASIPQASYEQYF.

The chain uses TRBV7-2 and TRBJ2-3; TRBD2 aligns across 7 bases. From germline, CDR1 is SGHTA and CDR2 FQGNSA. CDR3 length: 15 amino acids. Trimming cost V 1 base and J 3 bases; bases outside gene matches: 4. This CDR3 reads CASSLGYGGTDTQYF. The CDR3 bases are TGTGCCAGCAGCTTAGGTTACGGGGGGACAGATACGCAGTATTTT.

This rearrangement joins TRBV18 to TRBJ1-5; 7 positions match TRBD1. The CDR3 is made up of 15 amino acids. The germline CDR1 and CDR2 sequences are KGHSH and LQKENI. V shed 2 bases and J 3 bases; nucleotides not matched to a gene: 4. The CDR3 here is CASSPSGGDNQPQHF. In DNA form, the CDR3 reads TGTGCCAGCTCACCATCAGGGGGTGACAATCAGCCCCAGCATTTT. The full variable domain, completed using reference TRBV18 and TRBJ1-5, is NAGVMQNPRHLVRRRGQEARLRCSPMKGHSHVYWYRQLPEEGLKFMVYLQKENIIDESGMPKERFSAEFPKEGPSILRIQQVVRGDSAAYFCASSPSGGDNQPQHFGDGTRLSIL.